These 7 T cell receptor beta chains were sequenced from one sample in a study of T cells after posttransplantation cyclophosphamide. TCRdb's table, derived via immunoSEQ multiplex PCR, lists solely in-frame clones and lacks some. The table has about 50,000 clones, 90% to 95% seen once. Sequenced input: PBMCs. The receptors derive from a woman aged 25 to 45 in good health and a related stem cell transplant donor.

CDR3 in amino acids: CASSQGTFNTEAFF. As DNA, the CDR3 is TGCGCCAGCAGCCAAGGGACATTTAACACTGAAGCTTTCTTT. This chain connects TRBV4-3 to TRBJ1-1; weak D call: TRBD1 (5 bases). This CDR3 has 14 amino acids. The V gene's germline CDR1 is LGHNA and CDR2 YSLEER. V was clipped by 1 base and J by 2 bases, with 8 bases between them.

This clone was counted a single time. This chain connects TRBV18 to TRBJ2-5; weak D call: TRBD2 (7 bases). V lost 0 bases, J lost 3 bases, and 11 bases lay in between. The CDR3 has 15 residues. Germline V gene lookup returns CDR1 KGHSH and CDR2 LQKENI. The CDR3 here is CASSPPAGAKETQYF. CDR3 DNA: TGTGCCAGCTCACCACCGGCGGGGGCGAAAGAGACCCAGTACTTC.

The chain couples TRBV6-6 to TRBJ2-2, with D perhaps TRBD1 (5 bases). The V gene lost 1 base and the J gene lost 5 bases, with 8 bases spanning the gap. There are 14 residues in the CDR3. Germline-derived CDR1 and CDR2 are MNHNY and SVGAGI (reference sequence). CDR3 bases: TGTGCCAGCAGTTACTATAAGGGGACCGGGGAGCTGTTTTTT. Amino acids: CASSYYKGTGELFF.

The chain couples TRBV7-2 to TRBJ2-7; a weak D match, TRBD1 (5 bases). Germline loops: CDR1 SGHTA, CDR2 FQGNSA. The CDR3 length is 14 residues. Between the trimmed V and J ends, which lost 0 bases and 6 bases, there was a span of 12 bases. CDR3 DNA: TGTGCCAGCAGCTTAGCCCTCAGGGCCGGCGAGCAGTACTTC. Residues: CASSLALRAGEQYF.

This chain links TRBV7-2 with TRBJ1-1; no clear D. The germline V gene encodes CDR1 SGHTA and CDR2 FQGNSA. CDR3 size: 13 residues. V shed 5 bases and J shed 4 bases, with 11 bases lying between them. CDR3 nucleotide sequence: TGTGCCAGCAGCACAGATCGCATCACTGAAGCTTTCTTT. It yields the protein CASSTDRITEAFF.

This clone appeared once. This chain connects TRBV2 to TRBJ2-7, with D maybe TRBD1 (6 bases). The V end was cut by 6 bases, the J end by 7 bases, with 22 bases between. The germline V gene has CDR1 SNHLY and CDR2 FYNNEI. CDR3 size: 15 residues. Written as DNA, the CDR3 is TGTGCCAGCAGCCCCAGGGGAAGCTGGACTGGGGAGCAGTACTTC. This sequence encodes CASSPRGSWTGEQYF.

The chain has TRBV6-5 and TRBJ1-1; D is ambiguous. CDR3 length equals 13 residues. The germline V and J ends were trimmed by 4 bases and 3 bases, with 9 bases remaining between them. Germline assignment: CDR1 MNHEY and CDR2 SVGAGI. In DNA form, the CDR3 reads TGTGCCAGCAGTTGGACTAGGGACACTGAAGCTTTCTTT. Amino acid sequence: CASSWTRDTEAFF.